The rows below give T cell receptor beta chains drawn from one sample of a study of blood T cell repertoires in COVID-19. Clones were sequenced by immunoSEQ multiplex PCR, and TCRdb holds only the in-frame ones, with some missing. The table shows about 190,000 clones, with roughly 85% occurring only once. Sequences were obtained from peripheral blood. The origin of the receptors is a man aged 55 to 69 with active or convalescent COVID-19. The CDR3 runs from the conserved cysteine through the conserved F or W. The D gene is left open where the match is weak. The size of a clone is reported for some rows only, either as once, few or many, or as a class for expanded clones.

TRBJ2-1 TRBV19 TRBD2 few TGTGCCAGTAGCCGGCCCCAAGCGGGGAGCTTCAATGAGCAGTTCTTC CASSRPQAGSFNEQFF
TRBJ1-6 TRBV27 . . TGTGCCAGCAGTTTATCGTTCCAGGGAGGTTCACCCCTCCACTTT CASSLSFQGGSPLHF
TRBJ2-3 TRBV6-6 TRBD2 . TGTGCCAGCAGTAGGACTAGTCTTGATACGCAGTATTTT CASSRTSLDTQYF
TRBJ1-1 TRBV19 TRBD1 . TGTGCCAGTAGTGCCCGGGACAGGGAAGCTTTCTTT CASSARDREAFF
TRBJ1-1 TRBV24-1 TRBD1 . TGTGCCACCAGTGATTTGGGGGACAGGGGTGGGGCTTTCTTT CATSDLGDRGGAFF
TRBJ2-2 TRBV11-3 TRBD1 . TGTGCCAGCAGCTTCCACTCCGGGACAGGGATCGGGGAGCTGTTTTTT CASSFHSGTGIGELFF
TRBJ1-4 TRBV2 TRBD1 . TGTGCCAGCAGGGACAGGGGGGAAAAACTGTTTTTT CASRDRGEKLFF
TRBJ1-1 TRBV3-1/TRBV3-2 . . TGTGCCAGCAGCCTGAGACAGACCTTTTGGACTGAAGCTTTCTTT CASSLRQTFWTEAFF
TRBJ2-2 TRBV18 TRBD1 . TGTGCCAGCTCGCCTCCGGGACAGGGAAGCACCGGGGAGCTGTTTTTT CASSPPGQGSTGELFF
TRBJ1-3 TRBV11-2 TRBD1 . TGTGCCAGCAGCTACGACAGGGCCTCTGGAAACACCATATATTTT CASSYDRASGNTIYF
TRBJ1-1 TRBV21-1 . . TGTGCCAGCACCGTTAATTCAGGGTTTGAGACTGAAGCTTTCTTT CASTVNSGFETEAFF
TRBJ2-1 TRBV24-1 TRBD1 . TGTGCCACCAGTGACTCCGGGACAGGGCGATCCAATGAGCAGTTCTTC CATSDSGTGRSNEQFF
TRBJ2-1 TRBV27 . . TGTGCCAGCAGCCCAGGAGGGGGCTATGAGCAGTTCTTC CASSPGGGYEQFF
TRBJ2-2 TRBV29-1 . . TGCAGCGTCCAGCAGGGCGCGAACACCGGGGAGCTGTTTTTT CSVQQGANTGELFF
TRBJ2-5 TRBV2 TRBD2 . TGTGCCAGCAGTGCCGGGACTAGGACATCCCACTTC CASSAGTRTSHF
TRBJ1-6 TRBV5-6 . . TGTGCCAGCAGCTTGGGGGGAGGGAGCTCCTATAATTCACCCCTCCACTTT CASSLGGGSSYNSPLHF
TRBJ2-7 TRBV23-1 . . TGCGCCAGCAGTCAATCAGACAGCTACGAGCAGTACTTC CASSQSDSYEQYF
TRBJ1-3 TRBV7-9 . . TGTGCCAGCAGCCCCCTAAGCACCATATATTTT CASSPLSTIYF
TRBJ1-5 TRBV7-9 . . TGTGCCAGCAGCTCAGACAGGACCTCTCAGCCCCAGCATTTT CASSSDRTSQPQHF
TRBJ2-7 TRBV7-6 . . TGTGCCAGCAGCTTAGCTCCAGGGGACGAGCAGTACTTC CASSLAPGDEQYF
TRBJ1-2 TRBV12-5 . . TGTGCTAGTGGATCCCGGAGCGTGGGCTACACCTTC CASGSRSVGYTF
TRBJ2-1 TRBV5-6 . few TGTGCCAGCAGCTTCCTGGGGGCCAATTACAATGAGCAGTTCTTC CASSFLGANYNEQFF
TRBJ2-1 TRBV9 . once TGTGCCAGCAGCGTAGAGGTGGGCAAAGCGGGCCTTGTCGATGAGCAGTTCTTC CASSVEVGKAGLVDEQFF
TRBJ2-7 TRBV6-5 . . TGTGCCAGCAAAGAAGTGACAGGTTCCTACGAGCAGTACTTC CASKEVTGSYEQYF
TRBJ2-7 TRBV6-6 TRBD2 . TGTGCCAGCAAGCTCGGGCTTAGCGGGGTAGGGCAGTACTTC CASKLGLSGVGQYF
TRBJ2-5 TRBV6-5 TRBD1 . TGTGCCAGTTGGACAGGGAAAGAGACCCAGTACTTC CASWTGKETQYF
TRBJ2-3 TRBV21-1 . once TGTGCCAGCAGCAAAGGTGTAGGGGGGGCGGCAGATACGCAGTATTTT CASSKGVGGAADTQYF
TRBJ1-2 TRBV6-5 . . TGTGCTTCGGGGGGGGCCGCCTTTAGCACCTTC CASGGAAFSTF
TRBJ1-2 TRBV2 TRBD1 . TGTGCCAGCAGTGCGACAGGGGTTCGCGGCTACACCTTC CASSATGVRGYTF
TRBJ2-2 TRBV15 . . TGTGCCACCAGCAGAGACGGGTCCACCGGGGAGCTGTTTTTT CATSRDGSTGELFF
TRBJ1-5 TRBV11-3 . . TGTGCCAGCAGCTTAGAGGGGGCGGTACAGCCCCAGCATTTT CASSLEGAVQPQHF
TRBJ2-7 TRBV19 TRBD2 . TGTGCCAGTAGTATAAGCGGAGGGACTATAGGCTACGAGCAGTACTTC CASSISGGTIGYEQYF
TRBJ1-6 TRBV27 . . TGTGCCAGCAGTTTAAGGCGTCAGAGAGGTTCCACTACTTCACCCCTCCACTTT CASSLRRQRGSTTSPLHF
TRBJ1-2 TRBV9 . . TGTGCCAGCAGCGAGGGAGCTAACTATGGCTACACCTTC CASSEGANYGYTF
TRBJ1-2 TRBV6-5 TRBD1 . TGTGCCAGCAGTTACTCGGGGACAGAACAGACGGAGGGCTACACCTTC CASSYSGTEQTEGYTF
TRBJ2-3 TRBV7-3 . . TGTGCCAGCAGCCCAGGTAGCACAGATACGCAGTATTTT CASSPGSTDTQYF
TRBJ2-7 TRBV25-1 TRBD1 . TGTGCCAGCAGTGAACGACAGGGGACCTACGAGCAGTACTTC CASSERQGTYEQYF
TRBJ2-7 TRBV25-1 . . TGTGCCAGCAGTGGACGGGGGACGGCCTACGAGCAGTACTTC CASSGRGTAYEQYF
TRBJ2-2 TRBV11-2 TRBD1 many TGTGCCAGCAGCGACAGGGGGCCCGACACCGGGGAGCTGTTTTTT CASSDRGPDTGELFF
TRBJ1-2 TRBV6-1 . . TGTGCCAGCAGTTATTGGGCAGGGGAAGGCTACACCTTC CASSYWAGEGYTF
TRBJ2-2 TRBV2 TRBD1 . TGTGCCAGCAGTCCTAGGACAGGACGCACCGGGGAGCTGTTTTTT CASSPRTGRTGELFF
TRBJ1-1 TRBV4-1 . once TGCGCCAGCAGCCCTTTCAGGGGTAATGAAGCTTTCTTT CASSPFRGNEAFF
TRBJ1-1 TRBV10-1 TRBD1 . TGCGCCAGCAGTCTAACAGGGGGCACTGAAGCTTTCTTT CASSLTGGTEAFF
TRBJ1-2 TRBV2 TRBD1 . TGTGCCAGCAGAAAGACAGGGGATTATGGCTACACCTTC CASRKTGDYGYTF
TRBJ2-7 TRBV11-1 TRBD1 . TGTGCCAGCAGCTTAGCGGGCACAGGGGCCTCTTCCGAGCAGTACTTC CASSLAGTGASSEQYF
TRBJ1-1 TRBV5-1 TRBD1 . TGCGCCAGCAGCCTCCTAACGACAGGGTTCGGGTCCACTGAAGCTTTCTTT CASSLLTTGFGSTEAFF
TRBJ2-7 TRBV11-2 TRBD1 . TGTGCCAGCAGCCCCGGACAGGCCACGGCTCACTTC CASSPGQATAHF
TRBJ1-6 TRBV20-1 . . TGCAGTGCTAGTCCTGGGCGCTCCTATAATTCACCCCTCCACTTT CSASPGRSYNSPLHF
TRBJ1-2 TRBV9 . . TGTGCCAGCAGCGTAGGATCGGGGGGAAGTGGCTACACCTTC CASSVGSGGSGYTF
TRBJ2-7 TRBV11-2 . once TGTGCCAGCAGCTTGAATGTCCGGTGGCAGGCCTACGAGCAGTACTTC CASSLNVRWQAYEQYF
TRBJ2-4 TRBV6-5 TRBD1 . TGTGCCAGCAGACAGGGGGCGTTTGACATTCAGTACTTC CASRQGAFDIQYF
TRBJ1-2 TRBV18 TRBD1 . TGTGCCAGCTCATTTGGACAGGGGGTCGACTATGGCTACACCTTC CASSFGQGVDYGYTF
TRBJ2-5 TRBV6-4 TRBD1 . TGTGCCAGCAGCCTAACAGGGGGCCAAGAGACCCAGTACTTC CASSLTGGQETQYF
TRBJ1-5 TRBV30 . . TGTGCCTGGAGTGGCAGGGGCGATCTTCAGCCCCAGCATTTT CAWSGRGDLQPQHF
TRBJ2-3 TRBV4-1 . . TGCGCCAGCAGCCAAGGTGGCGGATCCACAGATACGCAGTATTTT CASSQGGGSTDTQYF